The 27 T cell receptor beta chains given below trace back to one sample, sequenced in a study of blood T cell repertoires in COVID-19. The protocol was immunoSEQ multiplex PCR, while the TCRdb copy is restricted to in-frame clones and leaves out a portion. The sample holds fewer than 200,000 clones, around 82% seen once. Sequenced sample: peripheral blood. These receptors came from a man aged 65-85 years with active or convalescent COVID-19.

This chain uses TRBV7-9 with TRBJ1-5; 9 bases align to TRBD1. The CDR3 extends over 14 amino acids. Per the germline V gene, CDR1 is SEHNR and CDR2 is FQNEAQ (reference sequence). V lost 5 bases to trimming and J lost 6 bases; unmatched junction nucleotides: 5. In DNA, the CDR3 is TGTGCCAGCAGCCATGGGACAGGGCTTCAGCCCCAGCATTTT. This translates into CASSHGTGLQPQHF.

This clone appeared a few times. CDR3 protein: CASSPQGISGNTIYF. The CDR3 DNA is TGCGCCAGCAGCCCACAGGGTATCTCTGGAAACACCATATATTTT. The gene calls are TRBV5-1 and TRBJ1-3; weak D call: TRBD1 (6 bases). Deletions cut 4 bases from V and 0 bases from J, with 11 bases between. Germline V gene sequence: CDR1 SGHRS, CDR2 YFSETQ. This CDR3 contains 15 residues.

This chain connects TRBV5-5 to TRBJ2-3, with 8 bases identical to TRBD1. V gave up 0 bases and J gave up 6 bases; unmatched junction bases: 6. This CDR3 is 15 amino acids long. The germline V gene encodes CDR1 SGHKS and CDR2 YYEKEE (reference sequence). CDR3 nucleotide sequence: TGTGCCAGCAGCTTGGGCGGGACAGGCTTTGATACGCAGTATTTT. Translating gives CASSLGGTGFDTQYF.

J is TRBJ1-5 and V is TRBV10-2; TRBD1 aligns across 7 bases. The CDR3 covers 18 residues. V lost 3 bases, J lost 0 bases, and 11 bases stayed unmatched. Germline CDR1 and CDR2: WSHSY and SAAADI. The CDR3: CASSEERGTVYSNQPQHF. Written as DNA, the CDR3 is TGCGCCAGCAGTGAAGAGCGCGGGACAGTTTATAGCAATCAGCCCCAGCATTTT.

DNA for the CDR3: TGTGCCAGCAGCTTCGACAGGGGCTTTCGTAATGAGCAGTTCTTC. This encodes CASSFDRGFRNEQFF. The chain recombines TRBV11-2 with TRBJ2-1; 8 bases are a match to TRBD1. V lost 3 bases, J lost 7 bases, and 8 bases stayed unmatched. CDR3 length equals 15 residues. Germline loops: CDR1 SGHAT, CDR2 FQNNGV.

CDR3 residues: CASSLWSLAASSYEQYF. CDR3 nucleotides: TGTGCCAGCAGCTTATGGTCTTTGGCAGCTAGCTCCTACGAGCAGTACTTC. The rearrangement uses TRBV7-2 and TRBJ2-7; no clear D gene. CDR3 length: 17 amino acids. Germline CDR1 is SGHTA and CDR2 is FQGNSA. Trimming removed 2 bases at V and 0 bases at J, with 17 bases between. Full variable domain (outside the CDR3, taken from reference TRBV7-2 and TRBJ2-7): GAGVSQSPSNKVTEKGKDVELRCDPISGHTALYWYRQSLGQGLEFLIYFQGNSAPDKSGLPSDRFSAERTGGSVSTLTIQRTQQEDSAVYLCASSLWSLAASSYEQYFGPGTRLTVT.

This clone has a handful of counts. This chain links TRBV12-3 or TRBV12-4 with TRBJ2-7; D may be TRBD1 (5 bases). This CDR3 spans 13 amino acids. Trimming pared 2 bases from V and 3 bases from J, leaving 8 bases between. CDR3 sequence: CASSLLQGYEQYF. The CDR3 region has the DNA TGTGCCAGCAGTTTATTGCAGGGCTACGAGCAGTACTTC.

The chain links TRBV28 to TRBJ1-2; tentative D call: TRBD1 (5 bases). The germline V and J ends were trimmed by 1 base and 7 bases, with 16 bases remaining between them. The CDR3 loop spans 15 amino acids. The germline V gene has CDR1 MDHEN and CDR2 SYDVKM. CDR3 sequence: CASSLSGRVHSGYTF. The CDR3 DNA reads as TGTGCCAGCAGTTTATCGGGCAGGGTGCACTCTGGCTACACCTTC.

The chain uses TRBV9 and TRBJ1-4; TRBD1 agrees at 8 bases. The CDR3 length is 13 residues. V was clipped by 0 bases and J by 8 bases; unmatched bases: 0. In germline, CDR1 is SGDLS, CDR2 YYNGEE. CDR3 sequence: CASSVGQGEKLFF. In DNA, the CDR3 is TGTGCCAGCAGCGTAGGACAGGGGGAAAAACTGTTTTTT.

This clone was picked up a small number of times. V and J are TRBV6-5 and TRBJ1-1; possibly TRBD1 for D (6 bases). CDR3 length: 15 residues. CDR1 and CDR2 (germline): MNHEY, SVGAGI. V lost 5 bases and J 4 bases, leaving 17 bases between the germline ends. CDR3: CASSIRTAAGTEAFF. As DNA, the CDR3 is TGTGCCAGCAGTATAAGGACAGCCGCCGGCACTGAAGCTTTCTTT.

This chain uses TRBV14 with TRBJ1-4; TRBD1 matches at 9 bases. From germline, CDR1 is SGHDN and CDR2 FVKESK. The CDR3 runs 17 residues. V lost 0 bases, J lost 3 bases, and 5 bases stayed unmatched. CDR3 bases: TGTGCCAGCAGCCAAGAAGACAGGGGGGGTGCTAATGAAAAACTGTTTTTT. Its protein product is CASSQEDRGGANEKLFF. Full variable domain (rest looked up from reference TRBV14 and TRBJ1-4): EAGVTQFPSHSVIEKGQTVTLRCDPISGHDNLYWYRRVMGKEIKFLLHFVKESKQDESGMPNNRFLAERTGGTYSTLKVQPAELEDSGVYFCASSQEDRGGANEKLFFGSGTQLSVL.

The chain recombines TRBV29-1 with TRBJ2-2; TRBD1 aligns across 8 bases. The V and J ends lost 6 bases and 1 base, in that order; junction bases with no gene match: 4. The CDR3 runs 14 residues. Germline lookup yields CDR1 SQVTM and CDR2 ANQGSEA. The DNA of the CDR3 is TGCAGCGTAACCGGGACAGGGAACACCGGGGAGCTGTTTTTT. It is translated as CSVTGTGNTGELFF.

V and J are TRBV5-4 and TRBJ1-1; tentatively, D is TRBD1 (6 bases). V lost 5 bases, J lost 0 bases, and 11 bases lay in between. The CDR3 is made up of 14 amino acids. CDR1 is SGHNT, CDR2 YYREEE, per germline (reference sequence). CDR3 region: CASSSGVLNTEAFF. DNA for the CDR3: TGTGCCAGCAGTTCAGGGGTTTTGAACACTGAAGCTTTCTTT.

The chain recombines TRBV5-1 with TRBJ1-2; D is possibly TRBD1 (6 bases). Per germline, CDR1 SGHRS and CDR2 YFSETQ. CDR3 length: 14 amino acids. The ends were cut back, 1 base at V and 6 bases at J, with 13 bases in the middle. The CDR3 DNA follows: TGCGCCAGCAGCTTGTTAGGACAGAGCCATGGCTACACCTTC. Translation: CASSLLGQSHGYTF.

This clone came up once. This chain links TRBV9 with TRBJ2-1, with TRBD1 identical over 9 bases. The V and J ends lost 4 bases and 2 bases, in that order; junction bases with no gene match: 7. The CDR3 sequence is 16 residues long. Germline values: CDR1 SGDLS, CDR2 YYNGEE. CDR3 amino acids: CASSPPDRGTYNEQFF. For the CDR3, the DNA is TGTGCCAGCAGCCCCCCGGACAGGGGTACCTACAATGAGCAGTTCTTC.

This clone has more than one count but fewer than ten. J is TRBJ1-6 and V is TRBV6-4; 7 bases match TRBD1. The V gene end was trimmed by 6 bases and the J gene end by 9 bases; junction bases not matched to a gene: 11. The V gene's germline CDR1 is MRHNA and CDR2 SNTAGT. CDR3 length equals 15 residues. The CDR3 DNA sequence: TGTGCCAGCAGCTTCGACAGGGAGGAAGGTTCACCCCTCCACTTT. The encoded protein is CASSFDREEGSPLHF.

The genes are TRBV6-5 and TRBJ1-2; D is possibly TRBD1 (6 bases). The CDR3 is 14 amino acids. Between the trimmed V and J ends, which lost 7 bases and 3 bases, there was a span of 15 bases. CDR1 is MNHEY and CDR2 is SVGAGI in the germline V gene. The CDR3, as DNA: TGTGCCAGCATCAAGACAGGCTTCTACTATGGCTACACCTTC. This sequence encodes CASIKTGFYYGYTF.

The CDR3 nucleotides read TGTGCCAGCAGTTTCTTAAAGACGGGGAGGAATTACCCTTTGAACACTGAAGCTTTCTTT. As protein: CASSFLKTGRNYPLNTEAFF. The chain has TRBV6-2 or TRBV6-3 and TRBJ1-1; the D is unclear. CDR3 length: 20 amino acids. Trimming shortened V by 4 bases and J by 0 bases, and 27 bases separated the two germline ends. Germline loops: CDR1 MNHEY, CDR2 SVGEGT.

This rearrangement joins TRBV7-9 to TRBJ2-2; a weak D match, TRBD2 (5 bases). This CDR3 contains 15 residues. Germline assignment: CDR1 SEHNR and CDR2 FQNEAQ (reference sequence). The germline V and J ends were trimmed by 8 bases and 0 bases, with 13 bases remaining between them. The CDR3 reads CASALGDSNTGELFF. The CDR3, as DNA: TGTGCCAGCGCGCTGGGAGATTCGAACACCGGGGAGCTGTTTTTT.

The chain joins TRBV18 to TRBJ2-2; D unresolved. V lost 5 bases and J 2 bases, leaving 9 bases between the germline ends. The germline V gene encodes CDR1 KGHSH and CDR2 LQKENI. This CDR3 contains 14 residues. The CDR3 DNA follows: TGTGCCAGCTCATCCCTCTCTAACACCGGGGAGCTGTTTTTT. It yields the protein CASSSLSNTGELFF. Complete variable domain (other parts from reference TRBV18 and TRBJ2-2): NAGVMQNPRHLVRRRGQEARLRCSPMKGHSHVYWYRQLPEEGLKFMVYLQKENIIDESGMPKERFSAEFPKEGPSILRIQQVVRGDSAAYFCASSSLSNTGELFFGEGSRLTVL.

This clone is labeled medium-sized. J is TRBJ1-2 and V is TRBV6-5, with 9 bases lining up with TRBD1. Germline V lookup: CDR1 MNHEY, CDR2 SVGAGI. Trimming took 4 bases from V and 3 from J; bases not matched to a gene: 9. CDR3 length: 16 amino acids. In DNA, the CDR3 is TGTGCCAGCAGTTTCCAAACTGGGACAGGGCACTATGGCTACACCTTC. This gives the protein CASSFQTGTGHYGYTF.

This chain joins TRBV7-2 and TRBJ2-1; 9 nucleotides line up with TRBD2. Germline assignment: CDR1 SGHTA and CDR2 FQGNSA. Germline trimming cut 1 base from V and 2 bases from J; bases unmatched to any gene: 3. The CDR3 runs 16 residues. The CDR3 sequence: CASSLVAGAPYNEQFF. The CDR3 DNA sequence: TGTGCCAGCAGCTTAGTAGCGGGGGCCCCCTACAATGAGCAGTTCTTC. The full variable domain, with the rest looked up from reference TRBV7-2 and TRBJ2-1, is GAGVSQSPSNKVTEKGKDVELRCDPISGHTALYWYRQSLGQGLEFLIYFQGNSAPDKSGLPSDRFSAERTGGSVSTLTIQRTQQEDSAVYLCASSLVAGAPYNEQFFGPGTRLTVL.

Only one count was recorded for this clone. The chain couples TRBV7-3 to TRBJ2-7; 10 bases fit TRBD2. Germline values: CDR1 SGHTA, CDR2 FQGTGA. The CDR3 spans 15 residues. The V and J ends lost 5 bases and 4 bases, in that order; junction bases with no gene match: 8. The CDR3 loop is CASSTQAGGPYEQYF. DNA for the CDR3: TGTGCCAGCAGCACGCAAGCGGGAGGGCCTTACGAGCAGTACTTC.

This chain connects TRBV15 to TRBJ2-7; TRBD1 matches 7 bases. CDR3 length equals 15 residues. J was trimmed by 5 bases and V by 2 bases; bases with no gene match: 9. CDR1 is LNHNV, CDR2 YYDKDF, per germline (reference sequence). The CDR3 nucleotides are TGTGCCACCAGCAGACAGAACAGGGGTTTCGACGAGCAGTACTTC. It translates to CATSRQNRGFDEQYF.

J is TRBJ2-3 and V is TRBV6-5; 8 positions agree with TRBD1. CDR1 and CDR2 from the germline V gene are MNHEY and SVGAGI. V trimming: 2 bases; J trimming: 4 bases; junction bases outside the gene matches: 2. This CDR3 is built from 14 residues. CDR3 bases: TGTGCCAGCAGTTACCCGGGACAGGCAGATACGCAGTATTTT. This codes for CASSYPGQADTQYF.

The V and J genes are TRBV7-2 and TRBJ1-1, with TRBD1 as a possible D gene (6 bases). Trimming pared 3 bases from V and 11 bases from J, leaving 13 bases between. Germline CDR1 is SGHTA and CDR2 is FQGNSA. CDR3 length: 12 residues. The CDR3 is CASSFLQGDAFF. In DNA, the CDR3 is TGTGCCAGCAGCTTCCTACAGGGAGATGCTTTCTTT.

The gene calls are TRBV3-1 (or the pseudogene TRBV3-2) and TRBJ2-3; 8 bases line up with TRBD1. The V and J ends lost 1 base and 5 bases, in that order; junction bases with no gene match: 5. This CDR3 has 15 amino acids. Germline V gives CDR1 LGHDT, CDR2 YNNKEL (reference sequence). CDR3 in amino acids: CASSQGGQVKDTQYF. The CDR3 DNA reads as TGTGCCAGCAGCCAAGGGGGACAGGTGAAAGATACGCAGTATTTT.